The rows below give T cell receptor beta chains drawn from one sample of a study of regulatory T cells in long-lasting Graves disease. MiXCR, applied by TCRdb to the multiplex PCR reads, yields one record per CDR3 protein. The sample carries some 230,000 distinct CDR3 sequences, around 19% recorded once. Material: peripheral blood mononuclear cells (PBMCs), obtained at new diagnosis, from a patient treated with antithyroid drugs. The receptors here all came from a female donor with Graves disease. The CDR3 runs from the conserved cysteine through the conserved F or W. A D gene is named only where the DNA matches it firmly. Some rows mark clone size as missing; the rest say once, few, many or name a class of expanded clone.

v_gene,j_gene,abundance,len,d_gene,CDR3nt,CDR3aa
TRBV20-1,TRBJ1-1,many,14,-,TGCAGTGCTATTAGCCACCAACAGGACACTGAAGCTTTCTTT,CSAISHQQDTEAFF
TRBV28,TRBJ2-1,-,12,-,TGTGCCAGCAGTTATTTAGGCAATGAGCAGTTCTTC,CASSYLGNEQFF
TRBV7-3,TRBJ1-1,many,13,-,TGTGCCAGCAGCTTCGGGGAGGGGTCTGAAGCTTTCTTT,CASSFGEGSEAFF
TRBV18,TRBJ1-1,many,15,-,TGTGCCAGCTCACCATCCGGACAGATGAACACTGAAGCTTTCTTT,CASSPSGQMNTEAFF
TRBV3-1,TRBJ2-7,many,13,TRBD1,TGTGCCAGCAGCCCAGAACAGGGGGTCGAGCAGTACTTC,CASSPEQGVEQYF
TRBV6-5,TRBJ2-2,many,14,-,TGTGCCAGCAGTTCCGCTCAGGGGCCCGGGGAGCTGTTTTTT,CASSSAQGPGELFF
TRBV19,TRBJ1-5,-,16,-,TGTGCCAGTAGTCGCGGACGGGAGTATAGCAATCAGCCCCAGCATTTT,CASSRGREYSNQPQHF
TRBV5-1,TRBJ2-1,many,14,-,TGCGCCAGCAGAAATAGCGAATCCTACAATGAGCAGTTCTTC,CASRNSESYNEQFF
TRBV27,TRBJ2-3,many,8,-,TGTGCCAGGATCACGCAGTATTTT,CARITQYF
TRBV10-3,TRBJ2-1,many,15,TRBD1,TGTGCCATCAGTCCCGGGACAGGGGGCACGGATGAGCAGTTCTTC,CAISPGTGGTDEQFF
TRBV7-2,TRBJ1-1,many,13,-,TGTGCCAGCAGCCCCCAAATGGACGCTGAAGCTTTCTTT,CASSPQMDAEAFF
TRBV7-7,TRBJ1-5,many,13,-,TGTGCTCGTGGGCAGGATAGCAATCAGCCCCAGCATTTT,CARGQDSNQPQHF
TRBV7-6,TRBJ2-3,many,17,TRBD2,TGTGCCAGCAGCTTAGGGGCGAGGGGGACTAGCGGAGATACGCAGTATTTT,CASSLGARGTSGDTQYF
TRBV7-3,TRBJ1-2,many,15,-,TGTGCCAGCAGCCCGAGGGGTGGGGGCGTCTATGGCTACACCTTC,CASSPRGGGVYGYTF
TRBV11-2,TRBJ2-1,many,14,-,TGTGCCAGCAGCTTATTGGCGTACGACAATGAGCAGTTCTTC,CASSLLAYDNEQFF
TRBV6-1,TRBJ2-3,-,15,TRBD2,TGTGCCAGCAGGGGGGAAGCGGGAGGACCAGATACGCGGTATTTT,CASRGEAGGPDTRYF
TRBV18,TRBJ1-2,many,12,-,TGTGCCAGCTCACCCCGAACAAGTGGCTACACCTTC,CASSPRTSGYTF
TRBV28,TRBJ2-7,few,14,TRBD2,TGTGCCAGCAGTGGTAGCGGGAGGACCCACGAGCAGTACTTC,CASSGSGRTHEQYF
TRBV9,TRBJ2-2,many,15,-,TGTGCCAGCAGCGTATGGTGGTCGAACACCGGGGAGCTGTTTTTT,CASSVWWSNTGELFF
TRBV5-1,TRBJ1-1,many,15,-,TGCGCCAGCAGCCCACGGTGGCAGTTGAACACTGAAGCTTTCTTT,CASSPRWQLNTEAFF
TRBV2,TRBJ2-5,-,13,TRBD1,TGTGCCAGCGGGCGGCAGGGGGCTTGGACCCAGTACTTC,CASGRQGAWTQYF
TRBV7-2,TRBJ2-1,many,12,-,TGTGCCAGCAGCAAGAGAATGGCAGGGGAGTTCTTC,CASSKRMAGEFF
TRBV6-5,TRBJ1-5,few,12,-,TGTGCCAGCAGTTCCCCGGTCGGGGCCCAGCATTTT,CASSSPVGAQHF
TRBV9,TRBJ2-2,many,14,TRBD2,TGTGCCAGCAGCCTAGCGGGGAACACCGGGGAGCTGTTTTTT,CASSLAGNTGELFF
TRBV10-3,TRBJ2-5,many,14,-,TGTGCCATCAGTGAGTCTGCAGTGCAAGAGACCCAGTACTTC,CAISESAVQETQYF
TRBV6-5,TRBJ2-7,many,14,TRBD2,TGTGCCAGCAGTTTAGCTAGCGGGAGTATTGAGCAGTACTTC,CASSLASGSIEQYF
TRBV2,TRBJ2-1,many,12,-,TGTACCAGCAGTGTGGGAAGGAATGAGCAGTTCTTC,CTSSVGRNEQFF
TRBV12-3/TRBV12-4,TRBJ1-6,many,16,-,TGTGCCAGCAGACTTAACCGGGACGGAGGCAATTCACCCCTCCACTTT,CASRLNRDGGNSPLHF
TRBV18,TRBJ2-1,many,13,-,TGTGCCAGCTCGCTTTCGCCCGACAATGAGCAGTTCTTC,CASSLSPDNEQFF
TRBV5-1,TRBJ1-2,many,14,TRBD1,TGCGCCAGCAGCCCGGGGACAGCAGACTATGGCTACACCTTC,CASSPGTADYGYTF
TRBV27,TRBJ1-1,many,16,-,TGTGCCAGCAGCCCCGTAGGGCAGGCGATGAACACTGAAGCTTTCTTT,CASSPVGQAMNTEAFF
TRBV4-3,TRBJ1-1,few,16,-,TGCGCCAGCAGCCAAGAAGAGGCATGGGCGGGCACTGAAGCTTTCTTT,CASSQEEAWAGTEAFF
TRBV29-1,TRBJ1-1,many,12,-,TGCAGCGCCCAACAGGGAATCACTGAAGCTTTCTTT,CSAQQGITEAFF
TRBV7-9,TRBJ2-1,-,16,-,TGTGCCAGCAGTTCCGCCAGGGGCCCGAAGTACAATGAGCAGTTCTTC,CASSSARGPKYNEQFF
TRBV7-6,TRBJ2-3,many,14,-,TGTGCCAGCAGCTTATTGTCTATGCAAGATACGCAGTATTTT,CASSLLSMQDTQYF
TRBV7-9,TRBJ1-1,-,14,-,TGTGCCAGCAGCTCCCGACACCAGAACACTGAAGCTTTCTTT,CASSSRHQNTEAFF
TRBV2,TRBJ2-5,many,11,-,TGTGCCAGCAGTTACCAAAAGACCCAGTACTTC,CASSYQKTQYF
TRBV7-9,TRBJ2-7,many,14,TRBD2,TGTGCCAGCAGCACAACCGGACTAGCGGGAACGCAGTACTTC,CASSTTGLAGTQYF
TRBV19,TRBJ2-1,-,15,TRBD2,TGTGCCAGTAGTATATCATTAGCGGGAGGTAATGAGCAGTTCTTC,CASSISLAGGNEQFF
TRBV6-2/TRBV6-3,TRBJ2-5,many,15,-,TGTGCCAGCAGTTACAGCCCCGAGTACCAAGAGACCCAGTACTTC,CASSYSPEYQETQYF